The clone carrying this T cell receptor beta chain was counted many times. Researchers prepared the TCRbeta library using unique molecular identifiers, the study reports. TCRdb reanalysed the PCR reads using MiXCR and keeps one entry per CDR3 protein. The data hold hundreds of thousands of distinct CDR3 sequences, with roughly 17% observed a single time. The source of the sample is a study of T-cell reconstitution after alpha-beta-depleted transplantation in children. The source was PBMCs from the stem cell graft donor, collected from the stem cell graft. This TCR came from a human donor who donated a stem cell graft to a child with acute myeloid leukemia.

Written as DNA, the CDR3 is TGCAGTGCTAGAGATCGACAGGAAACTAACTATGGCTACACCTTC. Amino acids: CSARDRQETNYGYTF. The chain uses TRBV20-1 and TRBJ1-2; TRBD1 is a possible D gene (6 bases). The CDR3 has 15 amino acids. Per the germline V gene, CDR1 is DFQATT and CDR2 is SNEGSKA (reference sequence). The V end was cut by 0 bases, the J end by 0 bases, with 11 bases between.